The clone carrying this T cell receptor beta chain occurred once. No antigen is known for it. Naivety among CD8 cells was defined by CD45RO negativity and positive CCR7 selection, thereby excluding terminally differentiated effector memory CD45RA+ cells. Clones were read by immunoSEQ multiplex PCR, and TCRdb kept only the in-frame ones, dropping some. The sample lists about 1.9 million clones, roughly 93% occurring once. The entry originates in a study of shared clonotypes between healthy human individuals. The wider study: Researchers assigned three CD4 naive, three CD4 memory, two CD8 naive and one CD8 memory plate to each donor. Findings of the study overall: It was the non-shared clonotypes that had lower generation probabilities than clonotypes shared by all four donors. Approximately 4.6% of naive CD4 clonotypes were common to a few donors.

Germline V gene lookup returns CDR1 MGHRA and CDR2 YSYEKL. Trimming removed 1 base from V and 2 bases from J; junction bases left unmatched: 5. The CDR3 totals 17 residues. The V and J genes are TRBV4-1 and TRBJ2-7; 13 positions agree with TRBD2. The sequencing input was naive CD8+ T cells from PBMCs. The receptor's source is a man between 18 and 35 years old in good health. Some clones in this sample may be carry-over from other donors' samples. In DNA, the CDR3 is TGCGCCAGCAGCCAAGGGACTAGCGGGAGAGTCGCCTACGAGCAGTACTTC. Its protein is CASSQGTSGRVAYEQYF.